The T cell receptor (beta chain) under discussion was sequenced for a study of blood T cell repertoires in COVID-19 (TCRdb year 2020). Broadly, across the study: Collaborator samples came from the United States, Italy and Spain and covered acute and convalescent phases of COVID-19. Where available, HLA class I and class II types were obtained from metadata supplied by the sample provider rather than from assay-based typing. A freely available public database, intended as a resource for researchers studying the immune response to SARS-CoV-2, is where the repertoires were released. The material from the prospective study consisted of cDNA or gDNA derived from T cells, B-cell-depleted T cells, or PBMCs. Samples were obtained from the ongoing ImmuneRACE study (first 160 participants) and from 950 to 1,500 subjects provided by 6 global collaborators. Deeply sampled blood TCRbeta repertoires from subjects exposed to, actively infected with, or recovered from COVID-19 were included in the dataset. The sample metadata nearly always contained a de-identified subject ID, COVID-19 status, age in years and sex.

A second Seattle source provided samples from volunteer blood donors who had recovered from COVID-19. Collaborating institutions collected whole blood in K2EDTA tubes following their own protocols. Collaborator samples were shipped for TCRbeta analysis as frozen whole blood, isolated PBMCs, or DNA extracted from either sample type. Results and caveats for the whole study, not just this receptor: The amount of clinical and demographic metadata varied by source and participant and was provided uncurated.

With regard to this clone: It lacks a known antigen. Base qualities are missing; no much larger clone stands one base away.

The germline V gene yields SGHRS for CDR1 and YFSETQ for CDR2. Spanning cysteine to phenylalanine, the CDR3 consists of 15 amino acids. This entry keeps only the CDR3 DNA: 45 bases, framed from base 1. V trim: 4 bases; J trim: 6 bases; unmatched bases: 8. TCRbeta CDR3 regions were amplified from genomic DNA using the immunoSEQ Assay, a bias-controlled multiplex PCR. The study's processing was this. Within the assay, amplification of reference gene primers was used to estimate how many nucleated cells each sample contained. To quantify the absolute abundance of each unique TCRbeta CDR3 rearrangement, sequence reads were collapsed and filtered. Productive Simpson clonality was computed per sample as the square root of Simpson's diversity index over productive rearrangements. In TCRdb, the immuneACCESS table is reduced to in-frame sequences with V and J assigned. These tables do not hold every clone; where another copy was compared, an unresolved V gene accounts for under half, and the others remain unexplained. For V, J and clone size, that table is used; D and trimming come from the DNA. The sample includes more than 120,000 clones, with about 87% observed a single time. The ten largest clones add up to roughly 37% of the sample.

The sequence was collected from a man in his fifties or sixties who had recovered from COVID-19. Sequencing was done on a sample of peripheral blood. Recombination joined TRBV5-1 with TRBJ2-3; 10 bases in the middle match TRBD1. The DNA sequence is TGCGCCAGCAGCCTGGGACAGGGGTTAACGGATACGCAGTATTTT. It specifies CASSLGQGLTDTQYF.